The clone carrying this T cell receptor beta chain was detected a few times. Germline-derived CDR1 and CDR2 are SGHTA and FQGNSA. The length of the CDR3 is 14 residues. Trimming removed 2 bases from V and 8 bases from J, with 13 bases in between. TCRdb analysed the RT-PCR reads with MiXCR anew, one entry per CDR3 protein. The data hold hundreds of thousands of distinct CDR3 sequences, with 12% to 15% observed a single time. V and J are TRBV7-2 and TRBJ1-5, with D unresolved. The sample taken for sequencing was memory CD4+ T cells from blood. The sequence was collected from a female donor in good health, serving as a healthy control. CDR3 residues: CASSLYGSGEPQHF. CDR3 nucleotide sequence: TGTGCCAGCAGCTTATACGGGTCAGGCGAGCCCCAGCATTTT. The whole variable domain, filled in from reference TRBV7-2 and TRBJ1-5, reads GAGVSQSPSNKVTEKGKDVELRCDPISGHTALYWYRQSLGQGLEFLIYFQGNSAPDKSGLPSDRFSAERTGGSVSTLTIQRTQQEDSAVYLCASSLYGSGEPQHFGDGTRLSIL.